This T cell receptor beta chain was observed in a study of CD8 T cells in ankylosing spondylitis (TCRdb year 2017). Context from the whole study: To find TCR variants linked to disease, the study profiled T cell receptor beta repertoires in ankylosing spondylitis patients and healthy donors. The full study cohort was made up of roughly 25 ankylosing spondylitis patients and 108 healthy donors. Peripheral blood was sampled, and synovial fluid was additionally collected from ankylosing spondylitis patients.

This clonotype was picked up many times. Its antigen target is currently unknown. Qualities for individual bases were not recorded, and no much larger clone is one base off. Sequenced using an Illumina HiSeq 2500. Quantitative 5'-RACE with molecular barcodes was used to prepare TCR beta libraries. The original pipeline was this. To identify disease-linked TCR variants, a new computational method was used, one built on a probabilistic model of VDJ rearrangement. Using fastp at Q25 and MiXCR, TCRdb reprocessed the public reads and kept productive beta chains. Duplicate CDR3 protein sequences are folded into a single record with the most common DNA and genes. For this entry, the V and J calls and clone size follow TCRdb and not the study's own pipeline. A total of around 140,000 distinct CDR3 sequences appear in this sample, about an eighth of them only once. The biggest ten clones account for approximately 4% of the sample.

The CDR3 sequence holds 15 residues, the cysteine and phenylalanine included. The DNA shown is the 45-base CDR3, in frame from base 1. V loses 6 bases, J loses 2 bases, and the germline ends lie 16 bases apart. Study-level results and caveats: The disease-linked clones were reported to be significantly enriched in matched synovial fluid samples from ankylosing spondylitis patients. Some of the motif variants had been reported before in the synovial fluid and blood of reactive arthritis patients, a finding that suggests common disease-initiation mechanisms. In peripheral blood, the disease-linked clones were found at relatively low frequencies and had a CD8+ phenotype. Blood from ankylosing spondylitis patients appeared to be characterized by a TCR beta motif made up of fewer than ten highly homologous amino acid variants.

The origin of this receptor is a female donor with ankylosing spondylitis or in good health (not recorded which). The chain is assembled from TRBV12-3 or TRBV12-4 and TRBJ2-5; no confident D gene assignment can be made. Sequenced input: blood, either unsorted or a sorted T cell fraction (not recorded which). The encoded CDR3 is CASSLPQEQQETQYF. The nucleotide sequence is TGTGCCAGCAGCCTCCCCCAAGAACAACAAGAGACCCAGTACTTC.